This TCR beta chain was retrieved from a study of cytomegalovirus exposure and HLA in healthy donors. A multiplex PCR was run with 60 Vbeta primers and 13 Jbeta primers. In the authors' workflow: It was a later analysis that counted 79 million or so unique TCR beta chains, of which some 9.9 million were shared. The repertoire was sequenced with immunoSEQ multiplex PCR; TCRdb's copy has only in-frame clones and lacks some. That table is the source of V, J and clone size, and D and trimming were worked out from the DNA. The table includes hundreds of thousands of clones, 76% detected once. There are 14 residues in the CDR3. Trimming stripped 0 bases from V and 2 bases from J, with 8 bases between. Germline V gives CDR1 MNHNS, CDR2 SASEGT. In this sample, this clone turned up once. Its antigen remains unknown. Study-wide results and caveats: Cytomegalovirus association was assigned to approximately 160 TCR beta chains. The sole available immune exposure information was CMV serostatus. Certain sequence variants were highly shared and formed a cluster, and this cluster was likely a sequencing artifact.

The chain combines TRBV6-1 with TRBJ2-7, with no clear D. This TCR was sampled from a young man in good health and CMV-seronegative. The specimen sequenced was PBMCs. The CDR3 reads CASSEALQAYEQYF. DNA for the CDR3: TGTGCCAGCAGTGAAGCGCTCCAGGCCTACGAGCAGTACTTC.